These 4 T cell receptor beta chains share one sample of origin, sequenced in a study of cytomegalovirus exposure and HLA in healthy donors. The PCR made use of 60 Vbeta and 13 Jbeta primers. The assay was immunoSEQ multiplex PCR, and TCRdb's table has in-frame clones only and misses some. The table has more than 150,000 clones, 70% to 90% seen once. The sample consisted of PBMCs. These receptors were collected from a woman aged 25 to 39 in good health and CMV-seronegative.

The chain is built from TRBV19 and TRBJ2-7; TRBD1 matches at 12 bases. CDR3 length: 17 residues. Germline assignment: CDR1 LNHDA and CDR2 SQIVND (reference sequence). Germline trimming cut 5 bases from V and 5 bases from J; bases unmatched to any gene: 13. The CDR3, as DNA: TGTGCCAGTAGTCCCCTCCGGGACAGGGGGCGCCTAGACGAGCAGTACTTC. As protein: CASSPLRDRGRLDEQYF.

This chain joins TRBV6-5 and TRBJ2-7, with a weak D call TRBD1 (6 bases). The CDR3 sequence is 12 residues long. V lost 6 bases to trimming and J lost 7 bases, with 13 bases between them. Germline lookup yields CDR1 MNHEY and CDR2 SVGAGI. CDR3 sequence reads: CASRTQGWEQYF. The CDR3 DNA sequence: TGTGCCAGCAGAACCCAGGGGTGGGAGCAGTACTTC.

CDR3 nucleotides: TGTGCCAGTACCACAACAGGGAAGGGATCACCCCTCCACTTT. Translated: CASTTTGKGSPLHF. This chain connects TRBV19 to TRBJ1-6; possible D gene TRBD1, 6 bases. CDR1 and CDR2 (germline): LNHDA, SQIVND (reference sequence). Between the trimmed V and J ends, which lost 7 bases and 10 bases, there was a span of 17 bases. The CDR3 extends over 14 amino acids.

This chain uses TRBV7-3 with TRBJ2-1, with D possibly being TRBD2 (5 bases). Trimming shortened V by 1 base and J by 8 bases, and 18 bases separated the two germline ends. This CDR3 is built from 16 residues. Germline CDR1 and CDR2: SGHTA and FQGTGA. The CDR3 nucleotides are TGTGCCAGCAGCTTAAACCCCTCGGGAAGCTGGTATGAGCAGTTCTTC. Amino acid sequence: CASSLNPSGSWYEQFF. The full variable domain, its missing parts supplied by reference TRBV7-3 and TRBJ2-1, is GAGVSQTPSNKVTEKGKYVELRCDPISGHTALYWYRQSLGQGPEFLIYFQGTGAADDSGLPNDRFFAVRPEGSVSTLKIQRTERGDSAVYLCASSLNPSGSWYEQFFGPGTRLTVL.